This T cell receptor beta chain is from a study of blood T cell repertoires in COVID-19. Study in general: From T cells, B-cell-depleted T cells, or PBMCs came the material, which was cDNA or gDNA.

After removal of 5 bases from V and 4 bases from J, the junction contained 10 bases not matched to a gene. Germline-derived CDR1 and CDR2 are SEHNR and FQNEAQ (reference sequence). The CDR3 sequence is 16 residues long. Data came from immunoSEQ multiplex PCR; TCRdb stores just in-frame clones and leaves some out. The data show approximately 160,000 clones, roughly 90% seen once. The source material was peripheral blood. The genes are TRBV7-9 and TRBJ2-3, with 9 nucleotides matching TRBD1. This TCR was recovered from a man in his fifties with acute or convalescent COVID-19. The CDR3 nucleotides are TGTGCCAGCAGCCCCTGGGACAGGGTTGATGCAGATACGCAGTATTTT. This encodes CASSPWDRVDADTQYF.